This T cell receptor (beta chain) was sequenced during a study of blood T cell repertoires in COVID-19 (dated by TCRdb to the early 2020s). At the level of the whole study: The collaborator samples originated in the United States, Italy and Spain and spanned the acute and convalescent phases of COVID-19. The material from the prospective study consisted of cDNA or gDNA derived from T cells, B-cell-depleted T cells, or PBMCs. Subjects who had been exposed to COVID-19, were actively infected with it, or had recovered from it provided the deeply sampled blood TCRbeta repertoires that made up the dataset. The repertoires were released in a freely available public database intended as a resource for research on the immune response to SARS-CoV-2. Samples came from the ongoing ImmuneRACE study (first 160 participants) plus 1,254 subjects from 6 global collaborators. A de-identified subject ID, COVID-19 status, age in years and sex were almost always included in the sample metadata. Where HLA class I and class II types were available, the types were taken from metadata supplied by the sample provider, not from assay-based typing.

What the work shows at the level of the full study, not this receptor alone: The amount of clinical and demographic metadata varied by source and participant and was provided uncurated.

About this clone: What this receptor recognizes is not known. Base-call qualities are not available, and no considerably larger clone is one nucleotide away.

Enrolling through a virtual design, the prospective study's participants ranged in age from roughly 18 to 100 years and lived across approximately 25 United States geographic areas. Cohort assignment in the prospective study relied on participant-reported clinical history from a screening survey and a study questionnaire. For ImmuneRACE Cohort 3, a participant was defined as recovered based on two consecutive negative NP/OP PCR tests, clearance by a healthcare professional, or resolution of symptoms. Each participant in the prospective study had whole blood, serum and a nasopharyngeal or oropharyngeal swab collected by mobile phlebotomists. Over a roughly 2-month period, participants in the prospective study had the option of providing additional blood draws and questionnaires. Before DNA extraction, prospective study blood samples were shipped either frozen or at room temperature. TCRbeta CDR3 regions were amplified from genomic DNA by means of the immunoSEQ Assay, a bias-controlled multiplex PCR. As for the authors' bioinformatics: Within the assay, amplification of reference gene primers was used to estimate how many nucleated cells each sample contained. To quantify the absolute abundance of each unique TCRbeta CDR3 rearrangement, sequence reads were collapsed and filtered. For each sample, productive Simpson clonality was calculated as the square root of Simpson's diversity index over productive rearrangements. This is the immuneACCESS table as TCRdb keeps it, with only in-frame sequences that have V and J called. A part of the clones is gone; compared with another copy, unresolved V genes explain less than half, and the rest is unexplained. D and trimming were read from the DNA, whereas the V and J calls and clone size are those reported in that table. This sample is represented by around 170,000 clones; about 90% of them were singletons. Approximately 6.5% of the sample is held by the ten biggest clonotypes.

V lost 10 bases and J lost 0 bases; the stretch between them is 19 bases long. From the cysteine up to the phenylalanine, the CDR3 has a length of 16 residues. The read is trimmed to its CDR3 DNA, 48 bases read in frame from base 1. The germline V gene encodes CDR1 MGHDK and CDR2 SYGVNS. The sequenced sample was PBMCs or T cells enriched from blood (not recorded which). The clonotype was recovered from a woman in her forties or fifties who had recovered from COVID-19. The chain is made from TRBV25-1 and TRBJ2-1; 6 matching bases give a weak D call of TRBD1. The DNA sequence is given as TGTGCCACCTCGCCGCCTGGACAGCCCTCCTACAATGAGCAGTTCTTC. This sequence encodes CATSPPGQPSYNEQFF. Supplemented by the reference TRBV25-1 and TRBJ2-1 proteins around the CDR3, the complete variable domain is EADIYQTPRYLVIGTGKKITLECSQTMGHDKMYWYQQDPGMELHLIHYSYGVNSTEKGDLSSESTVSRIRTEHFPLTLESARPSHTSQYLCATSPPGQPSYNEQFFGPGTRLTVL.